This T cell receptor beta chain was identified in a study of OX40 agonist ivuxolimab in advanced cancers. V was cut by 3 bases and J by 5 bases, with 14 bases left in between. Germline CDR1 and CDR2: KGHSH and LQKENI. The CDR3 is 15 amino acids. Assay used: immunoSEQ multiplex PCR; TCRdb lists only in-frame clones, some missing. This sample has tens of thousands of clones, with approximately 84% found just once. Only a few counts were recorded for this clone. This chain links TRBV18 with TRBJ1-5, with D perhaps TRBD1 (5 bases). The source material was CD4+ or CD8+ T cells sorted from blood, sampled in a trial of the OX40 agonist ivuxolimab. The clonotype originates from an adult with an advanced solid tumor such as melanoma, head and neck, liver or kidney cancer. The CDR3 DNA follows: TGTGCCAGCTCACCTAGTGGGGGGATGGATCAGCCCCAGCATTTT. The encoded protein is CASSPSGGMDQPQHF.